One T cell receptor beta chain is described in this entry. The antigen remains undetermined. CFSE-labeled sorted T cells met regulatory or mature dendritic cells for 5 days. These data originate in a study of regulatory dendritic cells for organ transplantation. In the study overall: Monocytes received vitamin D3 on days 0 and 4, IL-10 on day 4.

V gave up 0 bases and J gave up 6 bases; unmatched junction bases: 3. Germline V lookup: CDR1 SEHNR, CDR2 FQNEAQ (reference sequence). The CDR3 length is 14 residues. TCRdb's copy holds only in-frame clones and misses some; the assay was immunoSEQ multiplex PCR. The table shows over 9,000 clones, with 89% occurring only once. Sample: naive CD8+ T cells from blood cultured with dendritic cells. Subset denoted: CD45RA+ naive T cells. This TCR was sampled from a human donor in good health. This chain connects TRBV7-9 to TRBJ1-2, with 8 bases that match TRBD1. CDR3 in amino acids: CASSLADRANGYTF. CDR3 nucleotide sequence: TGTGCCAGCAGCTTAGCGGACAGGGCGAATGGCTACACCTTC.